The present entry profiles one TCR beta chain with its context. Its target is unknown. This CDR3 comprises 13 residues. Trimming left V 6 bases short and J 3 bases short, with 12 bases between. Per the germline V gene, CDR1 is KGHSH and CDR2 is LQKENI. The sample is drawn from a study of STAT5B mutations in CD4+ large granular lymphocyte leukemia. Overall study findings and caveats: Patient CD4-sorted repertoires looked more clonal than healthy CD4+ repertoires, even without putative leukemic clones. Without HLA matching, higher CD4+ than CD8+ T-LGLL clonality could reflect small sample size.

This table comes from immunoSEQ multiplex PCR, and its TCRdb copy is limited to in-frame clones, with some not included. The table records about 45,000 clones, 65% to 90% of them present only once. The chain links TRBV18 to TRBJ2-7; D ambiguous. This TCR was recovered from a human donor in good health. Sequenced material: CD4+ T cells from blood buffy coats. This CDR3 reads CASSHAKNYEQYF. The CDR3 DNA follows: TGTGCCAGCTCCCACGCCAAAAACTACGAGCAGTACTTC.